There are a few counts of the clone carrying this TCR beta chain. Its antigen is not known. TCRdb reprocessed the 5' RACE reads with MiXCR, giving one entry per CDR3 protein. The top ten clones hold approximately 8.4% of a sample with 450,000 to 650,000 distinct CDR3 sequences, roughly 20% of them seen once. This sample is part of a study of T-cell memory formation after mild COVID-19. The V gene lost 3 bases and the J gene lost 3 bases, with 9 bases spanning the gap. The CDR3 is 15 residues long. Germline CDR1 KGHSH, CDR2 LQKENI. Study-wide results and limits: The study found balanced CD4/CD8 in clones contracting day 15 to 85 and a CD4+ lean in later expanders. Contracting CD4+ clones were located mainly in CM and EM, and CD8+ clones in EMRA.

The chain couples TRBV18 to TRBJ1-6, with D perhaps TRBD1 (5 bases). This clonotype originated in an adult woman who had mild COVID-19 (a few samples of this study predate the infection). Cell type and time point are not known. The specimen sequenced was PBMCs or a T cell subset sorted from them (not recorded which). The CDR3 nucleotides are TGTGCCAGCTCACCGGGGACCAACTATAATTCACCCCTCCACTTT. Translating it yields CASSPGTNYNSPLHF.